This is a list of T cell receptor beta chains from one sample in a study of blood T cell repertoires in COVID-19. Profiled with immunoSEQ multiplex PCR; TCRdb holds only in-frame clones, not every one. The sample shows 95,000 to 120,000 clones, 84% of them seen only once. Source material: peripheral blood. The receptor source for this set is a woman aged 40 to 50 with acute or convalescent COVID-19. Each CDR3 is given with its conserved first and last residue. The D gene is left open where the match is weak. A row's size may be missing; if present it is once, few, many or a size class.

D: TRBD1
V: TRBV24-1
J: TRBJ1-2
size: -
DNA: TGTGCCACCAGTGAAACAACAGGGGATCGCTACACCTTC
CDR3: CATSETTGDRYTF

D: TRBD1
V: TRBV28
J: TRBJ1-1
size: -
DNA: TGTGCCAGCAGTGACAGGGGCAGGGCTTTCTTT
CDR3: CASSDRGRAFF

D: TRBD1
V: TRBV6-5
J: TRBJ2-7
size: -
DNA: TGTGCCAGCACCGCTGGGACAGGGGAGCAGTACTTC
CDR3: CASTAGTGEQYF

D: TRBD1
V: TRBV12-3/TRBV12-4
J: TRBJ1-1
size: -
DNA: TGTGCCAGCAGCTGGACAGGGAACACTGAAGCTTTCTTT
CDR3: CASSWTGNTEAFF

D: -
V: TRBV30
J: TRBJ2-6
size: -
DNA: TGTGCCTGGAGTAGACATGCCGGGGCCAACGTCCTGACTTTC
CDR3: CAWSRHAGANVLTF

D: -
V: TRBV6-5
J: TRBJ1-6
size: -
DNA: TGTGCCAGCAGCCGAGATCCGGGGGGTTCACCCCTCCACTTT
CDR3: CASSRDPGGSPLHF

D: TRBD1
V: TRBV5-4
J: TRBJ1-2
size: -
DNA: TGTGCCAGCAGCTTGCCCTCAACAGGGGGATATGGCTACACCTTC
CDR3: CASSLPSTGGYGYTF

D: TRBD1
V: TRBV27
J: TRBJ1-2
size: once
DNA: TGTGCCAGCAGTTCACCGACAGGGCCCATCTATGGCTACACCTTC
CDR3: CASSSPTGPIYGYTF

D: -
V: TRBV4-1
J: TRBJ1-2
size: -
DNA: TGCGCCAGCAGCCAAGAAATTGGAGGCAGGACTGAAGGCTACACCTTC
CDR3: CASSQEIGGRTEGYTF

D: -
V: TRBV5-6
J: TRBJ1-4
size: few
DNA: TGTGCCAGCAGCTTGTTCGTTTCCCGGGCTAATGAAAAACTGTTTTTT
CDR3: CASSLFVSRANEKLFF

D: -
V: TRBV5-5
J: TRBJ2-7
size: -
DNA: TGTGCCAGCAGCCAGGGCCAGCCGAACGAGCAGTACTTC
CDR3: CASSQGQPNEQYF

D: TRBD1
V: TRBV7-9
J: TRBJ2-7
size: -
DNA: TGTGCCAGCAGCCTGACAGGGGCCGAGCAGTACTTC
CDR3: CASSLTGAEQYF

D: -
V: TRBV9
J: TRBJ2-3
size: -
DNA: TGTGCCAGCAGCGTAGAAGTTGGGAGTCACACAGATACGCAGTATTTT
CDR3: CASSVEVGSHTDTQYF

D: TRBD2
V: TRBV9
J: TRBJ2-3
size: -
DNA: TGTGCCAGCAGCCCCACCGGACTAGCGGGGGCGGATACGCAGTATTTT
CDR3: CASSPTGLAGADTQYF

D: -
V: TRBV2
J: TRBJ2-5
size: -
DNA: TGTGCCAGCAGTGAACGTCGGACAGTCCAAGAGACCCAGTACTTC
CDR3: CASSERRTVQETQYF

D: -
V: TRBV7-8
J: TRBJ2-2
size: -
DNA: TGTGCCAGCAGCCGAAATGCTCGACAGATTAACACCGGGGAGCTGTTTTTT
CDR3: CASSRNARQINTGELFF

D: -
V: TRBV9
J: TRBJ1-6
size: -
DNA: TGTGCCAGCGGGGCCACACCCCTCCACTTT
CDR3: CASGATPLHF

D: -
V: TRBV5-1
J: TRBJ2-7
size: -
DNA: TGCGCCAGCAGCTTGGACACATACGAGCAGTACTTC
CDR3: CASSLDTYEQYF

D: TRBD1
V: TRBV12-3/TRBV12-4
J: TRBJ2-1
size: once
DNA: TGTGCCAGCAGTTGGGACAGGGGGTATGAGCAGTTCTTC
CDR3: CASSWDRGYEQFF

D: TRBD1
V: TRBV5-1
J: TRBJ1-6
size: few
DNA: TGCGCCAGCGCCCTGGGGACAGGGGGAAACTCACCCCTCCACTTT
CDR3: CASALGTGGNSPLHF

D: -
V: TRBV7-2
J: TRBJ1-3
size: -
DNA: TGTGCCAGCAGCCCCAGGGGTACTGGAAACACCATATATTTT
CDR3: CASSPRGTGNTIYF

D: -
V: TRBV11-1
J: TRBJ1-5
size: -
DNA: TGTGCCAGCAGCCCGGGAGCGCTTAGCAATCAGCCCCAGCATTTT
CDR3: CASSPGALSNQPQHF

D: -
V: TRBV18
J: TRBJ1-2
size: -
DNA: TGTGCCAGCTCACCAGCAGGGACAACTTATGGCTACACCTTC
CDR3: CASSPAGTTYGYTF

D: -
V: TRBV15
J: TRBJ2-7
size: -
DNA: TGTGCCACCAGCAGGACGAGACAGGACTACGAGCAGTACTTC
CDR3: CATSRTRQDYEQYF